The entry that follows covers one T cell receptor (beta chain) sequence. The sample belongs to a study of shared clonotypes between healthy human individuals. Profiled with immunoSEQ multiplex PCR; TCRdb holds only in-frame clones, not every one. The sample lists about a million clones, 76% occurring once. In germline, CDR1 is SGHRS, CDR2 YFSETQ. Trimming left V 5 bases short and J 0 bases short, with 15 bases between. The CDR3 is 16 residues long. The rearrangement links TRBV5-1 to TRBJ1-3; D might be TRBD1 (5 bases). The clonotype originates from a man between 18 and 35 years old in good health. The sample comprised memory CD4+ T cells sorted from blood. Subset noted: CD45RA-negative fraction. The CDR3 DNA is TGCGCCAGCAGTGACTCCGGGGCCAGCTCTGGAAACACCATATATTTT. Amino acid sequence: CASSDSGASSGNTIYF.